The source of this T cell receptor beta chain is a study of CXCR3-negative and CXCR3-positive naive CD8 T cells. The libraries of TRB cDNA were constructed through 5' RACE using UMI labels. TCRdb processed the 5' RACE reads again and assigns one entry to each CDR3 protein, with no DNA. The sample holds over 100,000 distinct CDR3 sequences. Broader study findings: High diversity, comparable across both naive subsets, contrasted with much lower diversity in memory CD8+ cells. With respect to TRBV-TRBJ usage, naive CXCR3-negative and CXCR3-positive cells were similar; memory differed. Partially decreased CXCR3 expression was recorded after cryopreservation, and fresh PBMCs were used in most assays.

With respect to this clonotype: The target antigen is unknown.

Germline CDR1 and CDR2: SGHVS and FNYEAQ. CDR3 size: 16 residues. CD45RO-CCR7+CD27+CD95- characterized naive CD8+ T cells. The gene calls are TRBV7-6 and TRBJ2-7; TCRdb gives TRBD1 as the D gene, but with no DNA this cannot be confirmed. The sequencing input was naive CXCR3- CD8+ T cells from blood. Documented subset: CD45RO-CCR7+CD27+CD95- naive CD8+ T cells lacking CXCR3 (TNR3-). This TCR came from a human donor in good health. Some clones in this sample may be carry-over from other donors' samples. This chain's CDR3 is CASSLAGGQGTYEQYF.